This TCR beta chain was retrieved from a study of T cells in tumors after PD-1 blockade. The table lists this clone with a count of one. Libraries were prepared by immunoSEQ multiplex PCR; TCRdb keeps only in-frame clonotypes and omits some of them. Of some 24,000 clones in the sample, roughly 82% are singletons; the top ten hold approximately 12%. V was pared by 1 base and J by 3 bases, with 13 bases between. CDR3 length equals 15 residues. Germline V gives CDR1 SNHLY, CDR2 FYNNEI. This clonotype originated in a human donor with basal cell carcinoma. The chain carries TRBV2 and TRBJ2-7, with D perhaps TRBD1 (5 bases). Source: PBMCs, taken after anti-PD-1 treatment. The CDR3 sequence is CASSEGTLPSYEQYF. DNA for the CDR3: TGTGCCAGCAGTGAAGGGACATTACCCAGCTACGAGCAGTACTTC.